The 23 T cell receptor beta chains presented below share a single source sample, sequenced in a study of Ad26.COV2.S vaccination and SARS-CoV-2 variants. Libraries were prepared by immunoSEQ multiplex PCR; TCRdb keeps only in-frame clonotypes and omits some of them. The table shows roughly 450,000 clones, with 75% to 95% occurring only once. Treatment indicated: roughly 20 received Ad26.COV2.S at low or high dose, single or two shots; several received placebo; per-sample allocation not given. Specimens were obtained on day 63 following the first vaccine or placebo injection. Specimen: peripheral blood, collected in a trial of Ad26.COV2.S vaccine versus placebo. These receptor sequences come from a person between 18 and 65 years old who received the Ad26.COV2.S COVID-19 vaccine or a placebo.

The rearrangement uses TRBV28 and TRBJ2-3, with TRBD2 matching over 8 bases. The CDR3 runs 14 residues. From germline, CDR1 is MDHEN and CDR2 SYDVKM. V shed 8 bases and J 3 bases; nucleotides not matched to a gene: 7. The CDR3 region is CASLLSGGTDTQYF. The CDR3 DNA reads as TGTGCCAGCTTGTTATCGGGGGGGACAGATACGCAGTATTTT.

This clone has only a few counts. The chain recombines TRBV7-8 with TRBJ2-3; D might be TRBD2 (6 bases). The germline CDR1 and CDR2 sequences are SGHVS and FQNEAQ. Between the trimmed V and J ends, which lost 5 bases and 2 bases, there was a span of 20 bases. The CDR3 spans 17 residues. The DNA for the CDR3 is TGTGCCAGCAGCAAACCGAGGGGTTCGGGAGCCACAGATACGCAGTATTTT. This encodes CASSKPRGSGATDTQYF.

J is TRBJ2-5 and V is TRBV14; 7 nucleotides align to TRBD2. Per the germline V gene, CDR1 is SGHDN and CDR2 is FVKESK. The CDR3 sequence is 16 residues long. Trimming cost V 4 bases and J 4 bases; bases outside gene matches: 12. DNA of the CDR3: TGTGCCAGCAGCCCCTTGGAGGGAACTAGCGTAGAGACCCAGTACTTC. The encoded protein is CASSPLEGTSVETQYF.

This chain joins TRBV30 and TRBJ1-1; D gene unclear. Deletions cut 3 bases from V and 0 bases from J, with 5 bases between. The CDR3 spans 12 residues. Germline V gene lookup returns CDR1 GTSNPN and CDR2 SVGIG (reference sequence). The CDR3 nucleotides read TGTGCCTGGAGCGTGGTGAACACTGAAGCTTTCTTT. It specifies CAWSVVNTEAFF.

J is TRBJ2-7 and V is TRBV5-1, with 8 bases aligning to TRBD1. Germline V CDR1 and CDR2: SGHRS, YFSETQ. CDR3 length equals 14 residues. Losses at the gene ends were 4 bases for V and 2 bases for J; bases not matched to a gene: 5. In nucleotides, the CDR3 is TGCGCCAGCAGCCCCCGGGGACAGGCCTACGAGCAGTACTTC. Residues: CASSPRGQAYEQYF.

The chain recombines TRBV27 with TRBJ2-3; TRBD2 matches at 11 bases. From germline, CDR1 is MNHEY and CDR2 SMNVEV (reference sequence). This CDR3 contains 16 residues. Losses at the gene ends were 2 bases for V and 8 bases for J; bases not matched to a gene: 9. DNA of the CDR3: TGTGCCAGCAGTTTAGGGCTAGCGGGAGGAATCGGTACGCAGTATTTT. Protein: CASSLGLAGGIGTQYF.

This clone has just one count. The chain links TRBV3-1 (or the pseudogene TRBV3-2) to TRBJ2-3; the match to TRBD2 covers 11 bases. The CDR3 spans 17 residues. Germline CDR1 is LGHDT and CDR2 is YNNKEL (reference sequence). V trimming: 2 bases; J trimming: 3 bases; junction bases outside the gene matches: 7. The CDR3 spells CASSQLAGGPRTDTQYF. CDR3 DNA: TGTGCCAGCAGCCAATTAGCGGGAGGGCCCAGGACAGATACGCAGTATTTT.

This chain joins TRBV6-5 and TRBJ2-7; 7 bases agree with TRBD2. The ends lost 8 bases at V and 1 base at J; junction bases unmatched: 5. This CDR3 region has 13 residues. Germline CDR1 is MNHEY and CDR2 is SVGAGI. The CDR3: CASPGGSSYEQYF. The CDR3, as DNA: TGTGCCAGCCCCGGGGGGTCGTCCTACGAGCAGTACTTC.

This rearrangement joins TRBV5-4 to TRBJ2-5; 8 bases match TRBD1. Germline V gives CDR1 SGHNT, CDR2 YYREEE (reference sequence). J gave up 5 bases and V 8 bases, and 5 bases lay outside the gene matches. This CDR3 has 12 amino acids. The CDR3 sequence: CASGAGGETQYF. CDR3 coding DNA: TGTGCCAGTGGTGCAGGGGGCGAGACCCAGTACTTC.

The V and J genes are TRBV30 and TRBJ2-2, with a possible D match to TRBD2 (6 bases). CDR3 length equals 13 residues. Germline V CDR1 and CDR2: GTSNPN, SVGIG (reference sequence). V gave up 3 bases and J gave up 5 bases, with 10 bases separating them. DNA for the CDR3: TGTGCCTGGAGGACACTAGCTACCGGGGAGCTGTTTTTT. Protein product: CAWRTLATGELFF.

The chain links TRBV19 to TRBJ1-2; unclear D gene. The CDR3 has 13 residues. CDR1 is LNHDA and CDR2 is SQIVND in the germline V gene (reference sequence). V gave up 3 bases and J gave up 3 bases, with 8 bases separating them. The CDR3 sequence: CASSIRIDYGYTF. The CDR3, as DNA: TGTGCCAGTAGTATTAGGATAGACTATGGCTACACCTTC.

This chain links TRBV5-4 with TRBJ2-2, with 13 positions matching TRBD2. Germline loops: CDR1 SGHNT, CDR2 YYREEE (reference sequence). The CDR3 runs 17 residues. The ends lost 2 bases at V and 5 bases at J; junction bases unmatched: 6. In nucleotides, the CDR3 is TGTGCCAGCAGCTTACGACTAGCGGGAGGAGGGACCGGGGAGCTGTTTTTT. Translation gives CASSLRLAGGGTGELFF.

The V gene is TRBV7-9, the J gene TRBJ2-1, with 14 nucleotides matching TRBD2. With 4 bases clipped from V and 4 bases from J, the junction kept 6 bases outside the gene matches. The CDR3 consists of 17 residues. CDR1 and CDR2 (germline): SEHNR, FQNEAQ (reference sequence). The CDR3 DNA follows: TGTGCCAGCAGCTCTGGGACTAGCGGGAGCCATTACAATGAGCAGTTCTTC. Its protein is CASSSGTSGSHYNEQFF. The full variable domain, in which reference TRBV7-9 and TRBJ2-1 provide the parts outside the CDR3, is DTGVSQNPRHKITKRGQNVTFRCDPISEHNRLYWYRQTLGQGPEFLTYFQNEAQLEKSRLLSDRFSAERPKGSFSTLEIQRTEQGDSAMYLCASSSGTSGSHYNEQFFGPGTRLTVL.

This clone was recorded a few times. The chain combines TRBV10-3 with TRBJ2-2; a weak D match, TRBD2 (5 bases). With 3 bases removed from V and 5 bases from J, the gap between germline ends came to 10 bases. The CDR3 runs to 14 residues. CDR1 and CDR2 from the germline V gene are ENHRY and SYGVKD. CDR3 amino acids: CAISDASLTGELFF. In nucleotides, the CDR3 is TGTGCCATCAGTGACGCTAGCTTAACCGGGGAGCTGTTTTTT.

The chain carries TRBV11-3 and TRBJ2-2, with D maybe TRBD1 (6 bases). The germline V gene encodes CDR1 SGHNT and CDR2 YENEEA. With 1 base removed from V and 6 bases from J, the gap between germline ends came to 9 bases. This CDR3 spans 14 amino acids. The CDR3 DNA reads TGTGCCAGCAGCTTAGGACAGGAGGCCGGGGAGCTGTTTTTT. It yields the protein CASSLGQEAGELFF. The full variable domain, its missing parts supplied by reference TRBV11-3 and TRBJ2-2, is EAGVVQSPRYKIIEKKQPVAFWCNPISGHNTLYWYLQNLGQGPELLIRYENEEAVDDSQLPKDRFSAERLKGVDSTLKIQPAELGDSAVYLCASSLGQEAGELFFGEGSRLTVL.

CDR3 nucleotide sequence: TGCGCCAGCAGCCAACGGGGGGGCAGGGGGCTCTACGAGCAGTACTTC. It is translated as CASSQRGGRGLYEQYF. The V gene is TRBV4-1, the J gene TRBJ2-7; D may correspond to TRBD1 or TRBD2 (8 bases each). The CDR3 totals 16 residues. V was pared by 2 bases and J by 3 bases, with 17 bases between. Looked up from germline, CDR1 is MGHRA and CDR2 is YSYEKL.

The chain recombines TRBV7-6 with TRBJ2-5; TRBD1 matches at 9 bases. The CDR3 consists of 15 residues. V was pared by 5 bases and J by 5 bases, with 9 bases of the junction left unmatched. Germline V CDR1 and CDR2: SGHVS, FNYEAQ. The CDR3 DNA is TGTGCCAGCAGCCCCTGGACAGGGGTAAAGGAGACCCAGTACTTC. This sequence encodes CASSPWTGVKETQYF. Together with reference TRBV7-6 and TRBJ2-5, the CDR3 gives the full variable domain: GAGVSQSPRYKVTKRGQDVALRCDPISGHVSLYWYRQALGQGPEFLTYFNYEAQQDKSGLPNDRFSAERPEGSISTLTIQRTEQRDSAMYRCASSPWTGVKETQYFGPGTRLLVL.

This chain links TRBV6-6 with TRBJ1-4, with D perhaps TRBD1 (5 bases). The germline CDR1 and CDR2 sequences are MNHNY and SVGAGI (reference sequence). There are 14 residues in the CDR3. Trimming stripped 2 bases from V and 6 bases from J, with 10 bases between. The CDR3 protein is CASSYRGFDEKLFF. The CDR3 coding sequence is TGTGCCAGCAGTTACAGGGGATTTGATGAAAAACTGTTTTTT.

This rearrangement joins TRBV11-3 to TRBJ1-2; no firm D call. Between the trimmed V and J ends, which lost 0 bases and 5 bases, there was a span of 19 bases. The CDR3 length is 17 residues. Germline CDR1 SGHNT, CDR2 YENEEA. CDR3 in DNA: TGTGCCAGCAGCTTAGATAGTGGGCAGCTAGTCTGTTATGGCTACACCTTC. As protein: CASSLDSGQLVCYGYTF.

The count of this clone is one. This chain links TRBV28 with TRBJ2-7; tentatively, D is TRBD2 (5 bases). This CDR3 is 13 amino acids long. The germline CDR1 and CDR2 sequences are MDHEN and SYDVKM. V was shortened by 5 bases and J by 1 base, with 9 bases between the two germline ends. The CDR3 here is CASSLRLSYEQYF. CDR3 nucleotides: TGTGCCAGCAGTCTCAGACTATCCTACGAGCAGTACTTC.

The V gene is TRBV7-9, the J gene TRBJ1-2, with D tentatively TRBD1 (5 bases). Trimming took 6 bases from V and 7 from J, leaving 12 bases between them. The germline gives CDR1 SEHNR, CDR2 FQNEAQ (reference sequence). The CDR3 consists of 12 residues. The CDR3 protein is CASSPGLAGYTF. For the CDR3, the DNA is TGTGCCAGCAGTCCAGGGCTTGCTGGCTACACCTTC.

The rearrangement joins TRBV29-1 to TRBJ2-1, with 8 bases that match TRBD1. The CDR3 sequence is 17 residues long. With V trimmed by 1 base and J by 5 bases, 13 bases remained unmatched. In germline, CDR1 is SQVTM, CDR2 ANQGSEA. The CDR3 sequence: CSVEGWRGTGRNNEQFF. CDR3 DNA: TGCAGCGTTGAAGGTTGGAGAGGGACAGGCCGTAACAATGAGCAGTTCTTC.

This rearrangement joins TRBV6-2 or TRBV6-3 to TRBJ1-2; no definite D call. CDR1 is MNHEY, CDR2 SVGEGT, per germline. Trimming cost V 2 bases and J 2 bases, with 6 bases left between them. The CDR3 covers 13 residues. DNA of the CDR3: TGTGCCAGCAGTTACCTTCAGAACTATGGCTACACCTTC. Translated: CASSYLQNYGYTF.